A selection of T cell receptor beta chains follows, all from one sample in a study of OX40 agonist ivuxolimab in advanced cancers. Assay used: immunoSEQ multiplex PCR; TCRdb lists only in-frame clones, some missing. The table has about 48,000 clones, roughly 78% seen once; the top ten hold 1.5% to 2%. Sequenced material: CD4+ or CD8+ T cells sorted from blood, taken in a trial of the OX40 agonist ivuxolimab. The source is an adult with an advanced solid tumor such as melanoma, head and neck, liver or kidney cancer. Each CDR3 is given with its conserved first and last residue. The order of the fields is CDR3 DNA, CDR3 protein, J gene, D gene, V gene, clone size. D genes are given only for firm matches. Clone size appears in some rows only: once, few, many, or a class for an expanded clone.

cdr3_nt: TGTGCCAGCAGTGTGACTAGCGGACGGAATGAGCAGTTCTTC
cdr3_aa: CASSVTSGRNEQFF
j_call: TRBJ2-1
d_call: TRBD2
v_call: TRBV2
clone_size: .

cdr3_nt: TGTGCCACCTCGACAGGGAAAAACATTCAGTACTTC
cdr3_aa: CATSTGKNIQYF
j_call: TRBJ2-4
d_call: TRBD1
v_call: TRBV19
clone_size: .

cdr3_nt: TGCGCCAGCAGCTTAGCAGGGAGGTCCTACGAGCAGTACTTC
cdr3_aa: CASSLAGRSYEQYF
j_call: TRBJ2-7
d_call: .
v_call: TRBV5-1
clone_size: .

cdr3_nt: TGTGCCAGCAGTTGGGGCTACGAGCAGTACTTC
cdr3_aa: CASSWGYEQYF
j_call: TRBJ2-7
d_call: .
v_call: TRBV6-5
clone_size: .

cdr3_nt: TGTGCTAGTGGTTTGGCCCCTTCAGATACGCAGTATTTT
cdr3_aa: CASGLAPSDTQYF
j_call: TRBJ2-3
d_call: .
v_call: TRBV12-5
clone_size: .

cdr3_nt: TGCGCCAGCATTGACAGGGAGGTAACGGATACGCAGTATTTT
cdr3_aa: CASIDREVTDTQYF
j_call: TRBJ2-3
d_call: .
v_call: TRBV5-1
clone_size: .

cdr3_nt: TGTGCCAGTAGTGCAACGGGGTTCAGCGGGAGTGGGCGAGATGAGCAGTTCTTC
cdr3_aa: CASSATGFSGSGRDEQFF
j_call: TRBJ2-1
d_call: TRBD2
v_call: TRBV19
clone_size: .

cdr3_nt: TGTGCCAGCAGCATACTAGCGGGAGCCCACAATGAGCAGTTCTTC
cdr3_aa: CASSILAGAHNEQFF
j_call: TRBJ2-1
d_call: TRBD2
v_call: TRBV7-9
clone_size: .

cdr3_nt: TGTGCCAGCAGTTACGAGGTCGGAGAAAAACTGTTTTTT
cdr3_aa: CASSYEVGEKLFF
j_call: TRBJ1-4
d_call: .
v_call: TRBV6-6
clone_size: .

cdr3_nt: TGTGCCAGCAGTCTTGGCCGGGGCACTGAAGCTTTCTTT
cdr3_aa: CASSLGRGTEAFF
j_call: TRBJ1-1
d_call: .
v_call: TRBV6-1
clone_size: .

cdr3_nt: TGTGCCAGTAGTATTGAGGCGGGAGGGGAAGATACGCAGTATTTT
cdr3_aa: CASSIEAGGEDTQYF
j_call: TRBJ2-3
d_call: TRBD2
v_call: TRBV19
clone_size: .

cdr3_nt: TGTGCCAGCAGTCCGTTGTTGGGGACCGGGGAGCTGTTTTTT
cdr3_aa: CASSPLLGTGELFF
j_call: TRBJ2-2
d_call: .
v_call: TRBV27
clone_size: once

cdr3_nt: TGTGCCAGCAGCTTAGGGGACAGGAGGTATAATTCACCCCTCCACTTT
cdr3_aa: CASSLGDRRYNSPLHF
j_call: TRBJ1-6
d_call: TRBD1
v_call: TRBV7-2
clone_size: .

cdr3_nt: TGTGCCAGCTCACCATACCCTAGCACAGATACGCAGTATTTT
cdr3_aa: CASSPYPSTDTQYF
j_call: TRBJ2-3
d_call: .
v_call: TRBV18
clone_size: few

cdr3_nt: TGTGCCAGCAGCTTACGGTTAACGGGTAGCAATCAGCCCCAGCATTTT
cdr3_aa: CASSLRLTGSNQPQHF
j_call: TRBJ1-5
d_call: .
v_call: TRBV5-6
clone_size: .

cdr3_nt: TGTGCCAGCACCCCACAGGGCGGACCCTACGAGCAGTACTTC
cdr3_aa: CASTPQGGPYEQYF
j_call: TRBJ2-7
d_call: .
v_call: TRBV2
clone_size: .

cdr3_nt: TGTGCCAGCAGCGTAGCTGTGAACACTGAAGCTTTCTTT
cdr3_aa: CASSVAVNTEAFF
j_call: TRBJ1-1
d_call: .
v_call: TRBV9
clone_size: .

cdr3_nt: TGCGCCAGCAGTGCACTAGCGGGAGCCTCCGGGGAGCTGTTTTTT
cdr3_aa: CASSALAGASGELFF
j_call: TRBJ2-2
d_call: TRBD2
v_call: TRBV4-3
clone_size: .

cdr3_nt: TGCGCCAGCAGCTTCAGGGAGGGCACTGAAGCTTTCTTT
cdr3_aa: CASSFREGTEAFF
j_call: TRBJ1-1
d_call: .
v_call: TRBV5-1
clone_size: .

cdr3_nt: TGTGCCAGTAGTCCATTAGCGGGAGGGCCCAACACCGGGGAGCTGTTTTTT
cdr3_aa: CASSPLAGGPNTGELFF
j_call: TRBJ2-2
d_call: TRBD2
v_call: TRBV19
clone_size: .

cdr3_nt: TGTGCCAGCAGCGTCTCGGACAGGACAGGTGTCTACACCTTC
cdr3_aa: CASSVSDRTGVYTF
j_call: TRBJ1-2
d_call: TRBD1
v_call: TRBV9
clone_size: .

cdr3_nt: TGTGCCAGTACCAAAGGGGCGGGGGCCATTTACAATGAGCAGTTCTTC
cdr3_aa: CASTKGAGAIYNEQFF
j_call: TRBJ2-1
d_call: .
v_call: TRBV19
clone_size: .

cdr3_nt: TGTGCCATCAGCCTGGGACAAACGGGCGAGCAGTACTTC
cdr3_aa: CAISLGQTGEQYF
j_call: TRBJ2-7
d_call: .
v_call: TRBV10-3
clone_size: .

cdr3_nt: TGCGCCAGCAGGATGGGACAGGGAAGCACAGATACGCAGTATTTT
cdr3_aa: CASRMGQGSTDTQYF
j_call: TRBJ2-3
d_call: TRBD1
v_call: TRBV5-1
clone_size: .

cdr3_nt: TGCGCCAGCAGCCTAGGGTGGGGGGAAGAGACCCAGTACTTC
cdr3_aa: CASSLGWGEETQYF
j_call: TRBJ2-5
d_call: .
v_call: TRBV4-1
clone_size: .

cdr3_nt: TGTGCCAGCAGCTTCTTCAAGGGGGCTGGTGAAGCTTTCTTT
cdr3_aa: CASSFFKGAGEAFF
j_call: TRBJ1-1
d_call: TRBD1
v_call: TRBV7-2
clone_size: .

cdr3_nt: TGTGCCAGCTGGGACAGTTTGAATGAGCAGTTCTTC
cdr3_aa: CASWDSLNEQFF
j_call: TRBJ2-1
d_call: TRBD1
v_call: TRBV2
clone_size: .

cdr3_nt: TGTGCCAGCATCCTCGGACTAGCGCGGACCGGGGAGCTGTTTTTT
cdr3_aa: CASILGLARTGELFF
j_call: TRBJ2-2
d_call: TRBD2
v_call: TRBV2
clone_size: .

cdr3_nt: TGCGCCAGCAGCTTGAGACAGGGGAACACTGAAGCTTTCTTT
cdr3_aa: CASSLRQGNTEAFF
j_call: TRBJ1-1
d_call: TRBD1
v_call: TRBV5-1
clone_size: .

cdr3_nt: TGTGCCAGCAACAGGGCGGGCGGCAATCAGCCCCAGCATTTT
cdr3_aa: CASNRAGGNQPQHF
j_call: TRBJ1-5
d_call: .
v_call: TRBV28
clone_size: .